This T cell receptor (beta chain) was captured in a study of blood T cell repertoires in COVID-19. As for the study in general: Specimens from acute and convalescent COVID-19 originated in the United States, Italy and Spain. PBMCs, B-cell-depleted T cells, or T cells were the source of the cDNA or gDNA that made up the material.

There are 13 residues in the CDR3. The V end lost 0 bases, the J end lost 7 bases, and 8 bases lay between the germline ends. CDR1 is MNHEY and CDR2 is SVGAGI in the germline V gene. In the authors' methods: Estimated nucleated cell counts came from reference gene primer amplification. This table comes from immunoSEQ multiplex PCR, and its TCRdb copy is limited to in-frame clones, with some not included. The D gene and trimming were derived from the DNA, and the V and J assignments and clone size from that table. This table has fewer than 250,000 clones, around four fifths appearing once. Material for sequencing was peripheral blood. The sequence was obtained from a woman in her seventies with acute or convalescent COVID-19. This sequence joins TRBV6-5 and TRBJ2-3; possibly TRBD2 for D (5 bases). The CDR3 region has the DNA TGTGCCAGCAGTTACTCGAGGGCGTATACGCAGTATTTT. Translation: CASSYSRAYTQYF.